The rows below give T cell receptor beta chains drawn from one sample of a study of T cells in localized non-small cell lung cancer. Sequencing was performed with immunoSEQ multiplex PCR; in TCRdb, only in-frame clones are kept and a portion is missing. The profile shows 40,000 to 65,000 clones, over 70% of them singletons. Sequencing used peripheral blood mononuclear cells, obtained before any cancer treatment. These receptors were collected from a man aged 40 to 69 with stage III lung adenocarcinoma. The CDR3 runs from the conserved cysteine through the conserved F or W. D genes are given only for firm matches. Size is omitted from some rows. Given values are once, few, many or a class for expanded clones.

cdr3_length d_call j_call v_call clone_size cdr3_aa cdr3_nt
14 NA TRBJ1-2 TRBV6-5 NA CASREPGRRHGYTF TGTGCCAGCAGAGAGCCGGGACGGCGCCATGGCTACACCTTC
15 NA TRBJ2-6 TRBV19 once CASARGNSGANVLTF TGTGCCAGTGCCAGGGGCAACTCTGGGGCCAACGTCCTGACTTTC
15 TRBD1 TRBJ1-2 TRBV5-4 NA CASSLGGRGDQGYTF TGTGCCAGCAGCTTGGGAGGCAGGGGGGATCAAGGCTACACCTTC
13 NA TRBJ1-1 TRBV10-3 NA CAISGAQQGAAFF TGTGCCATCAGTGGGGCCCAACAGGGCGCAGCTTTCTTT
15 NA TRBJ1-6 TRBV5-1 NA CASSLVLGAGSPLHF TGCGCCAGCAGCTTGGTGTTGGGGGCGGGATCACCCCTCCACTTT
14 NA TRBJ1-1 TRBV19 NA CASIGTGGSTEAFF TGTGCCAGTATTGGGACGGGGGGGAGCACTGAAGCTTTCTTT
16 TRBD2 TRBJ2-3 TRBV19 once CASSAGLAPSTDTQYF TGTGCCAGTAGTGCCGGACTAGCACCTAGCACAGATACGCAGTATTTT
13 NA TRBJ2-2 TRBV7-2 NA CASSLGSAGELFF TGTGCCAGCAGCTTAGGGTCCGCCGGGGAGCTGTTTTTT
15 NA TRBJ2-2 TRBV19 NA CASSIGTVNTGELFF TGTGCCAGTAGTATAGGGACAGTAAACACCGGGGAGCTGTTTTTT
13 NA TRBJ1-1 TRBV7-3 NA CASSFLPSSEAFF TGTGCCAGCAGCTTTCTCCCATCGTCTGAAGCTTTCTTT
12 NA TRBJ2-2 TRBV5-1 once CASSLNRGELFF TGCGCCAGCAGCTTGAATCGCGGGGAGCTGTTTTTT
18 TRBD1 TRBJ1-3 TRBV5-1 NA CASSFGTGTLSSGNTIYF TGCGCCAGCAGCTTCGGGACAGGGACCCTAAGCTCTGGAAACACCATATATTTT
14 NA TRBJ2-2 TRBV7-9 NA CASSPGNSPGELFF TGTGCCAGCAGCCCCGGGAACAGCCCCGGGGAGCTGTTTTTT
13 NA TRBJ1-1 TRBV6-1 NA CASKTEVNTEAFF TGTGCCAGCAAGACTGAGGTGAACACTGAAGCTTTCTTT
13 NA TRBJ2-7 TRBV7-9 NA CASSLGESYEQYF TGTGCCAGCAGCTTAGGGGAGAGCTACGAGCAGTACTTC
17 NA TRBJ2-5 TRBV5-5 NA CASSLLGEARSRETQYF TGTGCCAGCAGCTTATTAGGTGAGGCACGATCCCGAGAGACCCAGTACTTC
13 NA TRBJ1-5 TRBV2 NA CASREGSYGPQHF TGTGCCAGCAGAGAGGGGTCCTACGGGCCCCAGCATTTT
16 NA TRBJ2-2 TRBV19 NA CASSISSGTSSGELFF TGTGCCAGTAGTATTTCGTCAGGGACTTCTTCCGGGGAGCTGTTTTTT
15 TRBD2 TRBJ2-7 TRBV6-5 once CASSYVVAGTYEQYF TGTGCCAGCAGTTACGTGGTAGCGGGGACCTACGAGCAGTACTTC
12 NA TRBJ1-2 TRBV11-1 NA CASSFQGEGYTF TGTGCCAGCAGTTTCCAAGGGGAGGGCTACACCTTC
15 NA TRBJ2-2 TRBV11-3 NA CASSLGDMSPGELFF TGTGCCAGCAGCTTGGGCGACATGAGTCCCGGGGAGCTGTTTTTT
17 TRBD2 TRBJ2-3 TRBV5-4 few CASSRYPGLADTDTQYF TGTGCCAGCAGCCGTTACCCGGGACTAGCGGACACAGATACGCAGTATTTT
19 TRBD1 TRBJ1-5 TRBV2 NA CASSGYGSTGGAEDQPQHF TGTGCCAGCAGTGGATACGGCTCCACAGGGGGCGCGGAGGATCAGCCCCAGCATTTT
16 TRBD1 TRBJ1-4 TRBV12-5 few CASGVRTGPLNEKLFF TGTGCTAGTGGGGTCCGGACAGGGCCTCTTAATGAAAAACTGTTTTTT
13 NA TRBJ1-2 TRBV7-9 few CASSLEGFYGYTF TGTGCCAGCAGCTTAGAGGGTTTCTATGGCTACACCTTC
13 NA TRBJ2-5 TRBV18 few CASSYSGEETQYF TGTGCCAGCTCATATTCTGGGGAAGAGACCCAGTACTTC
14 NA TRBJ2-2 TRBV6-6 few CASSPQLHGGELFF TGTGCCAGCAGCCCCCAACTTCACGGCGGGGAGCTGTTTTTT
16 TRBD1 TRBJ1-3 TRBV19 NA CASSPGTGLGGNTIYF TGTGCCAGTAGTCCAGGGACAGGGTTGGGTGGAAACACCATATATTTT
16 TRBD2 TRBJ2-1 TRBV4-2 NA CASSQDRTSGVYEQFF TGTGCCAGCAGCCAAGATCGTACTAGCGGGGTATATGAGCAGTTCTTC
14 NA TRBJ2-3 TRBV29-1 once CSVERTGLTDTQYF TGCAGCGTTGAGCGTACTGGGCTCACAGATACGCAGTATTTT
15 TRBD1 TRBJ2-1 TRBV27 NA CASSLWDRGYNEQFF TGTGCCAGCAGTTTGTGGGACAGGGGATACAATGAGCAGTTCTTC
15 NA TRBJ2-5 TRBV2 NA CASSESGRMRETQYF TGTGCCAGCAGTGAATCGGGCAGGATGAGAGAGACCCAGTACTTC
14 TRBD1 TRBJ1-2 TRBV4-3 NA CASSQLQGAGGYTF TGCGCCAGCAGCCAACTCCAGGGGGCCGGTGGCTACACCTTC
17 NA TRBJ1-1 TRBV15 NA CATSRDGPGSMNTEAFF TGTGCCACCAGCAGAGATGGGCCAGGATCGATGAACACTGAAGCTTTCTTT
14 TRBD1 TRBJ1-1 TRBV14 NA CASSHRDRNTEAFF TGTGCCAGCAGCCACCGGGACAGAAACACTGAAGCTTTCTTT
13 NA TRBJ1-5 TRBV7-2 NA CASSLWGQQPQHF TGTGCCAGCAGCTTATGGGGTCAACAGCCCCAGCATTTT
14 NA TRBJ1-2 TRBV2 few CASRRSALRYGYTF TGTGCCAGCAGACGTTCCGCCCTTCGGTATGGCTACACCTTC
17 NA TRBJ2-7 TRBV5-4 once CASSLEGGGDLVYEQYF TGTGCCAGCAGCTTGGAGGGCGGAGGGGATCTAGTCTACGAGCAGTACTTC
15 NA TRBJ2-1 TRBV27 NA CASSLVPAANNEQFF TGTGCCAGCAGTTTGGTTCCCGCGGCCAACAATGAGCAGTTCTTC
12 NA TRBJ1-6 TRBV7-2 NA CASSFPGSPLHF TGTGCCAGCAGCTTCCCCGGGTCACCCCTCCACTTT
16 NA TRBJ2-5 TRBV6-1 NA CASSVSEGGGQETQYF TGTGCCAGCAGTGTTTCTGAAGGGGGGGGCCAAGAGACCCAGTACTTC
14 TRBD1 TRBJ2-7 TRBV30 NA CAWSRGQGVHEQYF TGTGCCTGGAGTAGGGGACAGGGCGTCCACGAGCAGTACTTC
13 NA TRBJ2-7 TRBV19 once CASSIGSSYEQYF TGTGCCAGTAGTATAGGCTCATCCTACGAGCAGTACTTC
15 TRBD2 TRBJ2-1 TRBV11-3 NA CASSLGVGGYNEQFF TGTGCCAGCAGCTTAGGGGTGGGAGGGTACAATGAGCAGTTCTTC
12 NA TRBJ1-1 TRBV6-6 once CASSLIPGKAFF TGTGCCAGCAGTTTAATCCCGGGAAAAGCTTTCTTT
11 NA TRBJ1-4 TRBV29-1 NA CSVEEFEKLFF TGCAGCGTTGAAGAGTTCGAAAAACTGTTTTTT
14 NA TRBJ1-1 TRBV11-3 NA CASSFSQSNTEAFF TGTGCCAGCAGCTTCAGCCAGTCGAACACTGAAGCTTTCTTT
15 NA TRBJ1-2 TRBV28 NA CASSSGRLGPEGYTF TGTGCCAGCAGTTCGGGCCGGTTGGGGCCGGAGGGCTACACCTTC
14 TRBD1 TRBJ1-1 TRBV11-1 NA CASSLTGGMTEAFF TGTGCCAGCAGCTTAACAGGGGGTATGACTGAAGCTTTCTTT
15 NA TRBJ2-3 TRBV5-6 NA CASSLVSYITDTQYF TGTGCCAGCAGCTTGGTGTCCTACATCACAGATACGCAGTATTTT
13 NA TRBJ1-2 TRBV29-1 once CSVEFQDDYGYTF TGCAGCGTTGAATTCCAGGATGACTATGGCTACACCTTC
13 NA TRBJ1-2 TRBV7-6 NA CATKDGRVYGYTF TGTGCCACCAAGGACGGCCGGGTCTATGGCTACACCTTC
14 NA TRBJ1-5 TRBV10-1 NA CASSSGSPSQPQHF TGCGCCAGCTCCTCGGGGTCTCCTTCCCAGCCCCAGCATTTT
13 NA TRBJ2-5 TRBV5-1 NA CASSYRNQETQYF TGCGCCAGCAGCTATCGAAATCAAGAGACCCAGTACTTC
13 NA TRBJ1-1 TRBV11-2 NA CASRSGTRSVSFF TGTGCCAGCAGATCCGGGACGAGAAGCGTATCTTTCTTT
13 NA TRBJ1-2 TRBV6-6 NA CASRTGDNYGYTF TGTGCCAGCAGGACGGGGGATAACTATGGCTACACCTTC
14 NA TRBJ1-5 TRBV4-1 NA CASSQEVGFQPQHF TGCGCCAGCAGCCAAGAAGTGGGATTTCAGCCCCAGCATTTT